This record covers a single TCR beta chain. These data are taken from a study of blood T cell repertoires in COVID-19. CDR1 and CDR2 from the germline V gene are SNHLY and FYNNEI. Trimming at V came to 4 bases and at J to 8 bases, leaving 9 bases not matched to a gene. The CDR3 covers 17 residues. This table comes from immunoSEQ multiplex PCR, and its TCRdb copy is limited to in-frame clones, with some not included. The sample lists 250,000 to 300,000 clones, 70% to 90% occurring once. The chain recombines TRBV2 with TRBJ2-2; TRBD2 aligns across 14 bases. The sequenced material came from PBMCs or T cells enriched from blood (not recorded which). The clonotype was recovered from a young man who had recovered from COVID-19. The CDR3 loop is CASSAGLAGGPLGELFF. CDR3 DNA sequence: TGTGCCAGCAGTGCCGGACTAGCGGGAGGCCCTTTGGGGGAGCTGTTTTTT. Complete variable domain (other parts from reference TRBV2 and TRBJ2-2): EPEVTQTPSHQVTQMGQEVILRCVPISNHLYFYWYRQILGQKVEFLVSFYNNEISEKSEIFDDQFSVERPDGSNFTLKIRSTKLEDSAMYFCASSAGLAGGPLGELFFGEGSRLTVL.